This T cell receptor (beta chain) derives from a study of cytomegalovirus exposure and HLA in healthy donors. The table lists this clone with a few counts. Its antigen is currently unknown. Donors were ostensibly healthy at sampling, although undocumented immune exposures were probable. A multiplex PCR was run with 60 Vbeta primers and 13 Jbeta primers. In the original workflow: A follow-up analysis tallied around 80 million unique TCR beta chains, roughly 11 million shared. Measured with immunoSEQ multiplex PCR; TCRdb has only the in-frame clones, and not every one. That table supplies the V and J calls and clone size; D and trimming were determined from the DNA. The sample records approximately 74,000 clones, about 60% being singletons. Overall study results and limits: Later genetic work tied a missense DCLRE1C variant to beta-chain V and J trimming. A later analysis reportedly identified an Asian-associated ancestry cluster as carrying fewer N-insertions than the roughly 600-donor mean.

This TCR was recovered from a young man in good health and CMV-seropositive. The sample comprised PBMCs.

CDR3 coding DNA: TGTGCCAGCAGTGATATACTAGCGGGAGGGCCGTTCGACGCCTACGAGCAGTACTTC. Amino acids: CASSDILAGGPFDAYEQYF. The chain combines TRBV2 with TRBJ2-7; 13 nucleotides agree with TRBD2. This CDR3 is 19 amino acids long. The germline gives CDR1 SNHLY, CDR2 FYNNEI. The V and J ends lost 3 bases and 2 bases, in that order; junction bases with no gene match: 13.